This T cell receptor beta chain was retrieved from a study of blood T cell repertoires in COVID-19. Study information: Samples came from the United States, Italy and Spain, spanning acute and convalescent COVID-19. Sample material is recorded as cDNA or gDNA derived from T cells, B-cell-depleted T cells, or PBMCs.

Study processing details: Nucleated cell counts were estimated from reference gene primer amplification. Repertoires were generated with immunoSEQ multiplex PCR, while TCRdb's copy carries only in-frame clones and drops some. That table is the source of V, J and clone size, and D and trimming were worked out from the DNA. The table records about 59,000 clones, 65% to 80% of them present only once. CDR1 is KGHSH and CDR2 is LQKENI in the germline V gene. The V segment lost 5 bases and the J segment 8 bases; nucleotides outside the gene matches: 4. This CDR3 region has 14 residues. The receptor's source is an older woman with acute or convalescent COVID-19. The specimen was peripheral blood. The chain is built from TRBV18 and TRBJ1-6; 9 bases map to TRBD1. CDR3 coding DNA: TGTGCCAGCTCATCCGGGACAGGGCATTCACCCCTCCACTTT. This codes for CASSSGTGHSPLHF.